Listed below are T cell receptor beta chains from one sample, sequenced in a study of cytomegalovirus exposure and HLA in healthy donors. The assay was immunoSEQ multiplex PCR, and TCRdb's table has in-frame clones only and misses some. There are 60,000 to 90,000 clones in the sample; roughly 92% occur only once, and about 0.63% lies in the top ten. Sample: PBMCs. The receptors stem from a woman younger than 35 in good health and CMV-seronegative. Both conserved end residues are part of each CDR3. D genes are given only for firm matches. Clone size is not always given. Where it is, it says once, few, many or a class for expanded clones.

abundance	v_gene	d_gene	j_gene	CDR3aa	CDR3nt
NA	TRBV20-1	NA	TRBJ2-1	CSAQVVHEQFF	TGCAGTGCTCAAGTAGTGCATGAGCAGTTCTTC
NA	TRBV28	NA	TRBJ1-5	CASSLRGQPQHF	TGTGCCAGCAGTTTAAGGGGTCAGCCCCAGCATTTT
NA	TRBV5-5	TRBD1	TRBJ2-1	CASSSPTGVGGIHNEQFF	TGTGCCAGCAGCAGCCCGACAGGGGTTGGAGGGATCCACAATGAGCAGTTCTTC
NA	TRBV2	TRBD1	TRBJ1-4	CASSELLPGQLNEKLFF	TGTGCCAGCAGTGAACTTTTACCGGGACAGCTAAATGAAAAACTGTTTTTT
NA	TRBV9	NA	TRBJ2-1	CASSVDLGGLNEQFF	TGTGCCAGCAGCGTAGATTTGGGGGGGCTTAATGAGCAGTTCTTC
NA	TRBV5-4	TRBD2	TRBJ2-7	CASSRLAGVYEQYF	TGTGCCAGCAGCCGACTAGCGGGGGTATACGAGCAGTACTTC
few	TRBV9	TRBD2	TRBJ2-3	CASSTGGWATDTQYF	TGTGCCAGCAGCACGGGGGGGTGGGCCACAGATACGCAGTATTTT
NA	TRBV5-1	NA	TRBJ2-3	CATRGASATDTQYF	TGCGCCACCCGGGGGGCTAGCGCCACAGATACGCAGTATTTT
NA	TRBV5-5	NA	TRBJ2-1	CASSLDAEPSYNEQFF	TGTGCCAGCAGCTTGGACGCGGAACCCTCCTACAATGAGCAGTTCTTC
NA	TRBV7-9	NA	TRBJ1-5	CASSFHKQDSNQPQHF	TGTGCCAGCAGCTTCCATAAACAGGATAGCAATCAGCCCCAGCATTTT
NA	TRBV4-1	NA	TRBJ2-4	CASSQPPVKNIQYF	TGCGCCAGCAGCCAACCTCCGGTCAAAAACATTCAGTACTTC
NA	TRBV11-1	NA	TRBJ1-5	CASSLSPQGNQPQHF	TGTGCCAGCAGCTTAAGCCCGCAGGGCAATCAGCCCCAGCATTTT
NA	TRBV19	TRBD1	TRBJ2-1	CASSIDPTGGVNNEQFF	TGTGCCAGTAGTATAGATCCTACAGGGGGCGTGAACAATGAGCAGTTCTTC
NA	TRBV2	TRBD2	TRBJ2-5	CASNSGGATETQYF	TGTGCCAGCAATAGCGGGGGGGCCACAGAGACCCAGTACTTC
NA	TRBV15	NA	TRBJ1-1	CATSRSRAAVIDEAFF	TGTGCCACCAGCAGATCTCGCGCGGCAGTCATTGATGAAGCTTTCTTT
NA	TRBV2	NA	TRBJ2-4	CASSTGFVRIQYF	TGTGCCAGCAGTACAGGGTTTGTTCGCATTCAGTACTTC
NA	TRBV6-5	TRBD1	TRBJ1-1	CASRRQGAVNTEAFF	TGTGCCAGCAGACGACAGGGGGCCGTGAACACTGAAGCTTTCTTT
NA	TRBV6-5	NA	TRBJ1-2	CASREQGLAYGYTF	TGTGCCAGCAGAGAACAGGGTTTGGCCTATGGCTACACCTTC
NA	TRBV10-1	NA	TRBJ2-7	CASTTTQKVADAHEQYF	TGCGCCAGCACCACAACCCAGAAAGTTGCCGATGCCCACGAGCAGTACTTC
NA	TRBV4-2	NA	TRBJ1-4	CASSQDRTTEKLFF	TGTGCCAGCAGCCAAGATCGAACTACTGAAAAACTGTTTTTT
NA	TRBV10-3	NA	TRBJ2-5	CAIGLGETQYF	TGTGCCATCGGGCTCGGAGAGACCCAGTACTTC
NA	TRBV7-8	TRBD1	TRBJ2-7	CASSSRTGGGPYEQYF	TGTGCCAGCAGCTCCCGGACAGGCGGAGGTCCCTACGAGCAGTACTTC
NA	TRBV5-4	NA	TRBJ2-5	CASSLFGGETQYF	TGTGCCAGCAGCTTGTTTGGAGGGGAGACCCAGTACTTC